The T cell receptor (beta chain) under discussion was sequenced for a study of blood T cell repertoires in COVID-19. Looking at the study overall: The origin of the acute and convalescent COVID-19 samples was the United States, Italy and Spain. PBMCs, B-cell-depleted T cells, or T cells were the source of the cDNA or gDNA that made up the material.

The table came from immunoSEQ multiplex PCR; TCRdb's copy has only in-frame clones and leaves some out. Of approximately 290,000 clones in the sample, 85% to 90% were seen once. Germline V CDR1 and CDR2: MDHEN, SYDVKM. V lost 5 bases and J lost 5; bases outside the gene matches: 8. The CDR3 is 14 amino acids. This clone was recorded only once. Sequencing used peripheral blood. This receptor was taken from a man aged 25-45 years with acute or convalescent COVID-19. The rearrangement links TRBV28 to TRBJ2-5, with 7 bases lining up with TRBD1. CDR3 protein: CASSLPTGAETQYF. The DNA of the CDR3 is TGTGCCAGCAGTCTACCCACAGGGGCGGAGACCCAGTACTTC.